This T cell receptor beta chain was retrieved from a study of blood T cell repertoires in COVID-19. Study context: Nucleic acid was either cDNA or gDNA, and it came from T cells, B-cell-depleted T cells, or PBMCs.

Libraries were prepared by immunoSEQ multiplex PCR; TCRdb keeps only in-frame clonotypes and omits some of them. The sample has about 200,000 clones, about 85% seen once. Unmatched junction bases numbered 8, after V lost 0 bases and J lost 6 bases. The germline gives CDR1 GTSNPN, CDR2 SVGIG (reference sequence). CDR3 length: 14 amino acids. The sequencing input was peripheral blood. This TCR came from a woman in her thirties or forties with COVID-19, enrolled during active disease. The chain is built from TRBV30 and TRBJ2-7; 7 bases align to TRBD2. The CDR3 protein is CAWSVGAGQREQYF. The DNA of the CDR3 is TGTGCCTGGAGTGTGGGAGCGGGGCAGCGCGAGCAGTACTTC.